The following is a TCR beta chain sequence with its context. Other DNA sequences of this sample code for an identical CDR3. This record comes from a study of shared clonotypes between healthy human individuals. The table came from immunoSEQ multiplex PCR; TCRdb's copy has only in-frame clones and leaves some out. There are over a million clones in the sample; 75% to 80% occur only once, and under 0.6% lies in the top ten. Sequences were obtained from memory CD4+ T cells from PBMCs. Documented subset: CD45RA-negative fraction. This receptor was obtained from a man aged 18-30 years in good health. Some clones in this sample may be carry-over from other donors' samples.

The CDR3 DNA is TGTGCCAGCAGCTTATCCGGCCAGGGGGCCTACGAGCAGTACTTC. It encodes CASSLSGQGAYEQYF. The V and J genes are TRBV7-3 and TRBJ2-7; 7 nucleotides align to TRBD1. The V and J ends lost 2 bases and 2 bases, in that order; junction bases with no gene match: 6. CDR1 and CDR2 from the germline V gene are SGHTA and FQGTGA. The CDR3 runs 15 residues.